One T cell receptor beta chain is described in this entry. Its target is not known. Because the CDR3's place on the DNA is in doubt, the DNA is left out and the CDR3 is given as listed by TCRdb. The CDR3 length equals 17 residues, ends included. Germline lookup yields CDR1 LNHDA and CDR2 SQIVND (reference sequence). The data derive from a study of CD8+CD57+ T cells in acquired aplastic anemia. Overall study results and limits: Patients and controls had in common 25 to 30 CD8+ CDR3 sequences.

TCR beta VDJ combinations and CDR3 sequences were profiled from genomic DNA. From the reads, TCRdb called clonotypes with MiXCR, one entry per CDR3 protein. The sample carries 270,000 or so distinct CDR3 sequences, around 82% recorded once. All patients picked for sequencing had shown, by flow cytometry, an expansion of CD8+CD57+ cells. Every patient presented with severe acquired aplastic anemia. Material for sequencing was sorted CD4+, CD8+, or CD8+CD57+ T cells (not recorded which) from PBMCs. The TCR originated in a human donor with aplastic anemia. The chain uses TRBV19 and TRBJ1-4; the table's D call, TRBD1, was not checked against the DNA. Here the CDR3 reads CASSTPSRELFFGELFF.